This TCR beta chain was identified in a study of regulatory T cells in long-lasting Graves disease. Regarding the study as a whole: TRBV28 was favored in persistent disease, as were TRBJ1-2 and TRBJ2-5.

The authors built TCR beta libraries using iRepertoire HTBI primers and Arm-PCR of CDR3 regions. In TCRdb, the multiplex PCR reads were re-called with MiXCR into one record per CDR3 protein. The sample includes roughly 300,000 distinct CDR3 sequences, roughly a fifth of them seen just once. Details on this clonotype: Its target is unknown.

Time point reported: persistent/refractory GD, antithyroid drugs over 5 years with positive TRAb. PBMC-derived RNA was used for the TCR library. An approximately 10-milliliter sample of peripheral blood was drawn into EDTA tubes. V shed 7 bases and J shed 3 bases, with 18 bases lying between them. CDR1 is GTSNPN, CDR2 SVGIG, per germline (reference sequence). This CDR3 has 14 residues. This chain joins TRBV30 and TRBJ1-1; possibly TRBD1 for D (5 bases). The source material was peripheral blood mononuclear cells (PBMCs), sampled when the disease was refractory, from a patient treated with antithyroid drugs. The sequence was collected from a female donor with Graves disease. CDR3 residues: CASHTQGQHTEAFF. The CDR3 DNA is TGTGCCTCGCACACCCAGGGTCAGCACACTGAAGCTTTCTTT. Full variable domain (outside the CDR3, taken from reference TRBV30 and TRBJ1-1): SQTIHQWPATLVQPVGSPLSLECTVEGTSNPNLYWYRQAAGRGLQLLFYSVGIGQISSEVPQNLSASRPQDRQFILSSKKLLLSDSGFYLCASHTQGQHTEAFFGQGTRLTVV.